These 2 T cell receptor delta chains originate from one sample sequenced in a study of gamma-delta T cells after stem cell transplantation. TCRdb fed the RT-PCR reads into CATT to redo clone calling. The table lists over a thousand delta-chain clones, roughly 28% of them singletons. Sequences were obtained from gamma-delta T cells. The receptors shown here come from a human donor. It is not recorded whose cells these are; they may come from a transplant donor.

By proportion, this clone is medium-sized. The CDR3 protein is CALGGHFLPVLGDTKQDKLIF. DNA for the CDR3: TGTGCTCTTGGGGGCCACTTCCTCCCAGTACTGGGGGATACGAAACAGGATAAACTCATCTTT. V gene TRDV1 combines with J gene TRDJ1; 13 bases agree with TRDD3. The V gene end was trimmed by 4 bases and the J gene end by 5 bases; junction bases not matched to a gene: 22. The CDR3 runs 21 residues. Looked up from germline, CDR1 is TSWWSYY and CDR2 is QGS.

This clone was detected only once. Being one base from a much bigger clone, this may be a read error. Distinct nucleotide sequences in the sample also encode this CDR3. The chain is built from TRDV2 and TRDJ1; D is unclear. In germline, CDR1 is GEAIGNYY, CDR2 EKD. The CDR3 contains 16 residues. V lost 0 bases to trimming and J lost 5 bases, with 18 bases between them. DNA for the CDR3: TGTGCCTGTGACACCGTAGTCCGGGCGACTCCTGATAAACTCATCTTT. Its translation is CACDTVVRATPDKLIF.